These 8 T cell receptor beta chains came from one sample sequenced in a study of cytomegalovirus exposure and HLA in healthy donors. A multiplex PCR was run with 60 Vbeta primers and 13 Jbeta primers. The protocol was immunoSEQ multiplex PCR, while the TCRdb copy is restricted to in-frame clones and leaves out a portion. Among 110,000 or so clones, about 76% were seen once, and the ten largest hold about 2%. The sequenced sample consisted of PBMCs. The receptors were gathered from a woman aged 40-49 years in good health and CMV-seronegative.

V usage is TRBV7-3 and J usage is TRBJ1-2, with 11 nucleotides matching TRBD1. The CDR3 loop spans 14 amino acids. CDR1 is SGHTA, CDR2 FQGTGA, per germline. Trimming took 5 bases from V and 4 from J; bases not matched to a gene: 3. Written as DNA, the CDR3 is TGTGCCAGCAGCCCTGGGACAGGGGGCTATGGCTACACCTTC. It specifies CASSPGTGGYGYTF.

This chain links TRBV5-1 with TRBJ2-2, with 7 bases aligning to TRBD1. The germline gives CDR1 SGHRS, CDR2 YFSETQ. V was clipped by 6 bases and J by 5 bases; unmatched bases: 10. The CDR3 has 15 residues. DNA for the CDR3: TGCGCCAGCACCGGGACAGTCACCGGGACCGGGGAGCTGTTTTTT. It is translated as CASTGTVTGTGELFF.

The rearrangement joins TRBV29-1 to TRBJ1-5, with D uncertain. The CDR3 is 12 residues long. The germline gives CDR1 SQVTM, CDR2 ANQGSEA. Trimming took 4 bases from V and 7 from J, leaving 11 bases between them. Here the CDR3 DNA reads TGCAGCGTTGTTTCCGGGAGCCAGCCCCAGCATTTT. This gives the protein CSVVSGSQPQHF.

The chain combines TRBV5-6 with TRBJ1-2; TRBD1 matches 7 bases. Trimming at V came to 3 bases and at J to 7 bases, leaving 9 bases not matched to a gene. Germline V CDR1 and CDR2: SGHDT, YYEEEE. This CDR3 has 14 residues. This CDR3 reads CASSSLQGYGGYTF. The DNA of the CDR3 is TGTGCCAGCAGCTCCTTACAGGGGTATGGTGGCTACACCTTC.

This chain links TRBV4-1 with TRBJ2-1, with 11 bases lining up with TRBD2. From germline, CDR1 is MGHRA and CDR2 YSYEKL. Losses at the gene ends were 2 bases for V and 2 bases for J; bases not matched to a gene: 5. CDR3 length equals 17 residues. The CDR3 region is CASSQTLAGGTYNEQFF. The CDR3 bases are TGCGCCAGCAGCCAAACTCTAGCGGGAGGAACCTACAATGAGCAGTTCTTC.

The rearrangement joins TRBV28 to TRBJ1-1; 9 positions agree with TRBD1. CDR1 MDHEN and CDR2 SYDVKM come from the germline V gene. V shed 3 bases, J shed 0 bases, and the junction held 8 bases outside the gene matches. The CDR3 has 17 residues. The DNA for the CDR3 is TGTGCCAGCAGTTTTTTGGGACAGGGCTTCATGAACACTGAAGCTTTCTTT. It encodes CASSFLGQGFMNTEAFF.

The CDR3 reads CASSLRDRGPETQYF. In DNA, the CDR3 is TGTGCCAGCAGCTTAAGAGACAGGGGGCCAGAGACCCAGTACTTC. The J gene is TRBJ2-5, the V gene TRBV11-2, with 10 bases fitting TRBD1. Per the germline V gene, CDR1 is SGHAT and CDR2 is FQNNGV. Losses at the gene ends were 2 bases for V and 4 bases for J; bases not matched to a gene: 4. This CDR3 spans 15 amino acids.

J is TRBJ1-4 and V is TRBV7-9, with 7 bases aligning to TRBD1. Germline values: CDR1 SEHNR, CDR2 FQNEAQ (reference sequence). Unmatched junction bases numbered 8, after V lost 1 base and J lost 0 bases. The CDR3 is 18 residues long. The CDR3 sequence is CASSLVVGQKSTNEKLFF. CDR3 bases: TGTGCCAGCAGCTTAGTGGTGGGACAGAAGTCAACTAATGAAAAACTGTTTTTT.